These 5 T cell receptor beta chains came from one sample sequenced in a study of cytomegalovirus exposure and HLA in healthy donors. The PCR employed 60 Vbeta primers together with 13 Jbeta primers. Profiling relied on immunoSEQ multiplex PCR, and the TCRdb table lists in-frame clones only, not all of them. Here the sample spans roughly 120,000 clones, 70% to 85% being singletons. Sequenced material: PBMCs. Source of these receptors: a woman aged 18-29 years in good health and CMV-seropositive.

This clone has just one count. V usage is TRBV6-1 and J usage is TRBJ2-7; TRBD1 matches at 10 bases. V trimming: 3 bases; J trimming: 6 bases; junction bases outside the gene matches: 8. The CDR3 totals 15 residues. The germline V gene has CDR1 MNHNS and CDR2 SASEGT. The CDR3 DNA is TGTGCCAGCAGTGACCAACCGGGACAGGGGCGCGAGCAGTACTTC. It encodes CASSDQPGQGREQYF.

The rearrangement joins TRBV5-1 to TRBJ2-1, with TRBD2 matching over 9 bases. The CDR3 loop spans 15 amino acids. CDR1 and CDR2 (germline): SGHRS, YFSETQ. V lost 1 base to trimming and J lost 10 bases; unmatched junction nucleotides: 9. CDR3 sequence: CASSLTGTSKREQFF. The CDR3 coding sequence is TGCGCCAGCAGCTTGACCGGGACTAGCAAACGGGAGCAGTTCTTC.

This chain links TRBV27 with TRBJ2-1; 10 nucleotides align to TRBD2. CDR3 length: 15 residues. CDR1 is MNHEY, CDR2 SMNVEV, per germline (reference sequence). V lost 5 bases, J lost 2 bases, and 3 bases stayed unmatched. The CDR3, as DNA: TGTGCCAGCAGTACCAGCGGGGGGGCCTACAATGAGCAGTTCTTC. This gives the protein CASSTSGGAYNEQFF.

The V and J genes are TRBV6-6 and TRBJ1-2; D uncertain. The CDR3 is made up of 14 amino acids. Germline lookup yields CDR1 MNHNY and CDR2 SVGAGI (reference sequence). V gave up 0 bases and J gave up 2 bases, with 7 bases separating them. The DNA for the CDR3 is TGTGCCAGCAGTTACTCGACCGGGAACTATGGCTACACCTTC. Amino acid sequence: CASSYSTGNYGYTF.

This chain links TRBV5-1 with TRBJ2-1, with D tentatively TRBD1 (5 bases). V was trimmed by 1 base and J by 1 base, leaving 15 bases between them. The germline V gene encodes CDR1 SGHRS and CDR2 YFSETQ. The CDR3 is 17 residues long. Here the CDR3 reads CASSLQLGRASYNEQFF. In nucleotides, the CDR3 is TGCGCCAGCAGCTTGCAGCTTGGCAGGGCATCCTACAATGAGCAGTTCTTC. The whole variable domain, remainder taken from reference TRBV5-1 and TRBJ2-1, is KAGVTQTPRYLIKTRGQQVTLSCSPISGHRSVSWYQQTPGQGLQFLFEYFSETQRNKGNFPGRFSGRQFSNSRSEMNVSTLELGDSALYLCASSLQLGRASYNEQFFGPGTRLTVL.